This TCR beta chain was profiled in a study of identical twins. Germline V gene lookup returns CDR1 WSHSY and CDR2 SAAADI. The junction had 7 bases not matched to a gene; V was cut back by 3 bases and J by 2 bases. CDR3 size: 15 residues. Template switching added a universal primer site; cDNA carried unique molecular identifiers. TCRdb itself ran the 5' RACE reads through MiXCR, one entry per CDR3 protein. The sample records under 900,000 distinct CDR3 sequences, over 9% being singletons. General observations from the study: Memory repertoires showed no such pattern, whereas abundant cord blood beta clonotypes carried fewer insertions.

About this clonotype: Its antigen is still unknown.

The same sample was also studied in work on yellow fever vaccine responses in identical twins. That source notes: Vaccine-induced T cell responses in twins were reportedly observed to appear partly convergent, partly personalized.

The chain carries TRBV10-2 and TRBJ2-7; TRBD2 aligns across 7 bases. Sequencing used PBMCs. The receptor comes from a woman aged 18-29 years in good health. This CDR3 is CASSERGGTTYEQYF. CDR3 nucleotide sequence: TGCGCCAGCAGTGAAAGGGGCGGGACTACCTACGAGCAGTACTTC.